The source of this T cell receptor beta chain is a study of human T cells and chemical hapten exposure. Whole-study context: The study traced per-sample TCR yield variation mainly to small differences in pooled library volumes. Notes on the study in general: Among expanded TCRs, significantly more large CDR3 similarity clusters formed than among controls.

The time point was: pre-sensitization, week 0. Treatment defined: therapeutic diphenylcyclopropenone sensitization with weekly scalp DPC. Library preparation tagged each individual cDNA molecule with a unique molecular identifier. Each CDR3 protein gets one entry after TCRdb re-called the RACE reads with MiXCR. The table lists 300,000 to 450,000 distinct CDR3 sequences, less than 6.5% of them singletons. This clonotype was found many times. As yet, its antigen is unknown. The CDR3 spans 13 residues. Germline CDR1 SGHTA, CDR2 FQGNSA. This sample comprised whole blood, obtained in connection with sensitization to the hapten diphenylcyclopropenone (DPC). This receptor was identified in a woman in her forties or fifties with alopecia areata. Some clones in this sample may be carry-over from other donors' samples. J is TRBJ1-1 and V is TRBV7-2; D is unresolved. The CDR3 protein is CATRLTRNTEAFF. CDR3 DNA sequence: TGTGCAACGCGTCTCACCAGAAACACTGAAGCTTTCTTT.